This T cell receptor (beta chain) was obtained from a study of naive and memory T cell subsets. General study points: TCR counts from RNA may reflect activation-linked expression changes.

After the first PCR, alpha and beta chain libraries were processed separately. CMV status came from CD4+ T cell IFNgamma after overnight CMV lysate stimulation of fresh PBMCs. Both TRBC1 and TRBC2 were covered by a beta constant-region primer of two equimolar oligonucleotides. Nested alpha and beta constant-region primers with the SP2 primer drove four PCR rounds on ligated cDNA. An oligonucleotide with the SP2 primer and a 12-nucleotide UMI was ligated to the cDNA 3' end. MiXCR, run by TCRdb on the UMI-ligation and nested PCR reads, gives a single entry per CDR3 protein. The profile shows about 120,000 distinct CDR3 sequences, 35% to 45% of them singletons. Concerning this clonotype: Its cognate antigen is unknown.

The germline V and J ends were trimmed by 2 bases and 8 bases, with 17 bases remaining between them. Looked up from germline, CDR1 is MDHEN and CDR2 is SYDVKM. The CDR3 runs to 15 residues. This TCR derives from a human donor in good health. V and J are TRBV28 and TRBJ2-3; D is undetermined. The sequenced material came from central memory CD4+ T cells from blood. The CDR3 loop reads CASSLAAEPSATQYF. In nucleotides, the CDR3 is TGTGCCAGCAGTTTAGCGGCGGAACCGTCGGCTACGCAGTATTTT. Variable domain in full (rest from reference TRBV28 and TRBJ2-3): DVKVTQSSRYLVKRTGEKVFLECVQDMDHENMFWYRQDPGLGLRLIYFSYDVKMKEKGDIPEGYSVSREKKERFSLILESASTNQTSMYLCASSLAAEPSATQYFGPGTRLTVL.